The present entry profiles one TCR beta chain with its context. The antigen is unknown. These data are taken from a study of cytomegalovirus exposure and HLA in healthy donors. General observations from the study: TCR beta V segments were, for the most part, productive about 87% or about 30% of the time in an earlier analysis.

Trimming took 2 bases from V and 8 from J; bases not matched to a gene: 6. There are 14 residues in the CDR3. Germline V CDR1 and CDR2: SGHKS, YYEKEE (reference sequence). The PCR had 60 Vbeta and 13 Jbeta primers. Method: immunoSEQ multiplex PCR; TCRdb's copy keeps in-frame clones and lacks some. Here the sample table reports 150,000 to 200,000 clones. The specimen was PBMCs. This chain joins TRBV5-5 and TRBJ1-3, with 8 nucleotides matching TRBD1. This clonotype was obtained from a man aged 30 to 39 in good health and CMV-seronegative. The CDR3 reads CASSLQGGRDTIYF. CDR3 bases: TGTGCCAGCAGCTTACAGGGGGGCAGGGACACCATATATTTT.